The rows below give T cell receptor beta chains drawn from one sample of a study of shared clonotypes between healthy human individuals. Assay: immunoSEQ multiplex PCR; the TCRdb copy retains only in-frame clones and omits some. Of 150,000 to 200,000 clones listed, about 93% are singletons. Sequenced: naive CD4+ T cells sorted from blood. All receptors derive from a woman younger than 45 in good health. CDR3s include the opening cysteine and the closing phenylalanine or tryptophan. The D gene is left open where the match is weak. Size values are once, few and many counts, or a class for expanded clones, and some rows have none.

clone size: -; J gene: TRBJ2-7; V gene: TRBV25-1; D gene: TRBD1; CDR3 DNA: TGTGCCAGCAGCCAACCTGGGACAGGGGCAGGTGAGCAGTACTTC; CDR3 protein: CASSQPGTGAGEQYF
clone size: -; J gene: TRBJ2-1; V gene: TRBV5-1; D gene: TRBD2; CDR3 DNA: TGCGCCAGCAGCTTGGCGCTAGCGGGAGGGAGCTCCTACAATGAGCAGTTCTTC; CDR3 protein: CASSLALAGGSSYNEQFF
clone size: once; J gene: TRBJ1-2; V gene: TRBV21-1; D gene: -; CDR3 DNA: TGTGCCAGACGTAAAAGGCTCCTTAATGGCTACACCTTC; CDR3 protein: CARRKRLLNGYTF
clone size: once; J gene: TRBJ2-5; V gene: TRBV6-5; D gene: TRBD1; CDR3 DNA: TGTGCCAGCAGTTCGGGACAGGGCGGGGAGACCCAGTACTTC; CDR3 protein: CASSSGQGGETQYF
clone size: -; J gene: TRBJ2-5; V gene: TRBV10-2; D gene: -; CDR3 DNA: TGCGCCAGCAGTGGAGACCAGGCGTGGCGAGAGACCCAGTACTTC; CDR3 protein: CASSGDQAWRETQYF
clone size: -; J gene: TRBJ2-1; V gene: TRBV2; D gene: TRBD1; CDR3 DNA: TGTGCCAGCAGTGCGACCGGGACAGGATTTGAGCAGTTCTTC; CDR3 protein: CASSATGTGFEQFF
clone size: -; J gene: TRBJ2-3; V gene: TRBV5-1; D gene: TRBD1; CDR3 DNA: TGCGCCAGCAGCTTACAGGGGGCAGTAGATACGCAGTATTTT; CDR3 protein: CASSLQGAVDTQYF
clone size: -; J gene: TRBJ2-5; V gene: TRBV6-5; D gene: TRBD2; CDR3 DNA: TGTGCCAGCAGCGTGGGGGGGGAGCAGTACTTC; CDR3 protein: CASSVGGEQYF
clone size: -; J gene: TRBJ2-7; V gene: TRBV19; D gene: -; CDR3 DNA: TGTGCCAGTAGAATGGACAGTCGCCCCTCCTACGAGCAGTACTTC; CDR3 protein: CASRMDSRPSYEQYF
clone size: -; J gene: TRBJ2-7; V gene: TRBV28; D gene: TRBD2; CDR3 DNA: TGTGCCAGTTCTAGCGGGAGGGCCCCCGAGCAGTACTTC; CDR3 protein: CASSSGRAPEQYF
clone size: -; J gene: TRBJ1-5; V gene: TRBV5-5; D gene: -; CDR3 DNA: TGTGCCAGCAGCTTCGGGATGCCCGCTGGCAATCAGCCCCAGCATTTT; CDR3 protein: CASSFGMPAGNQPQHF
clone size: -; J gene: TRBJ2-7; V gene: TRBV28; D gene: -; CDR3 DNA: TGTGCCAGCAGTTTAGGCCGGTACGAGCAGTACTTC; CDR3 protein: CASSLGRYEQYF
clone size: -; J gene: TRBJ2-5; V gene: TRBV9; D gene: TRBD1; CDR3 DNA: TGTGCCAGCAGCGAACCGGGACAGGGATTGGAGACCCAGTACTTC; CDR3 protein: CASSEPGQGLETQYF
clone size: -; J gene: TRBJ2-1; V gene: TRBV28; D gene: -; CDR3 DNA: TGTGCCAGCAGTTTATTAACAGGGGGCACTAGCGGAAGCTCCTACAATGAGCAGTTCTTC; CDR3 protein: CASSLLTGGTSGSSYNEQFF
clone size: -; J gene: TRBJ2-7; V gene: TRBV14; D gene: TRBD2; CDR3 DNA: TGTGCCAGCAGCCGCCGCAGGACTAGCGGAACCTACGAGCAGTACTTC; CDR3 protein: CASSRRRTSGTYEQYF
clone size: -; J gene: TRBJ2-7; V gene: TRBV6-1; D gene: -; CDR3 DNA: TGTGCCAGTAGGCCGGGGACCTACGAGCAGTACTTC; CDR3 protein: CASRPGTYEQYF
clone size: -; J gene: TRBJ2-7; V gene: TRBV6-1; D gene: -; CDR3 DNA: TGTGCCAGCAGTGAGGGGGGCGGACCAAAGACCTACGAGCAGTACTTC; CDR3 protein: CASSEGGGPKTYEQYF
clone size: -; J gene: TRBJ2-7; V gene: TRBV29-1; D gene: -; CDR3 DNA: TGCAGCGTGAAGGACCTAGCCTACGAGCAGTACTTC; CDR3 protein: CSVKDLAYEQYF
clone size: -; J gene: TRBJ2-7; V gene: TRBV29-1; D gene: -; CDR3 DNA: TGCAGCGTTGCTGAACCCTACGAGCAGTACTTC; CDR3 protein: CSVAEPYEQYF
clone size: -; J gene: TRBJ2-5; V gene: TRBV4-1; D gene: TRBD2; CDR3 DNA: TGCGCCAGCTCCCTCTCGGGGGGACTAGCGGGACCGAAGACCCAGTACTTC; CDR3 protein: CASSLSGGLAGPKTQYF
clone size: -; J gene: TRBJ2-7; V gene: TRBV27; D gene: -; CDR3 DNA: TGTGCCAGCAGAGCTATAACGACAGGCTTAACCTACGAGCAGTACTTC; CDR3 protein: CASRAITTGLTYEQYF
clone size: -; J gene: TRBJ1-2; V gene: TRBV7-2; D gene: -; CDR3 DNA: TGTGCCAGCAGCTTAGAGTGGGGGCGGGACTATGGCTACACCTTC; CDR3 protein: CASSLEWGRDYGYTF
clone size: -; J gene: TRBJ2-7; V gene: TRBV5-5; D gene: -; CDR3 DNA: TGTGCCAGCAGCCAACAGGGTCTAAAATCCTACGAGCAGTACTTC; CDR3 protein: CASSQQGLKSYEQYF
clone size: -; J gene: TRBJ2-1; V gene: TRBV19; D gene: TRBD1; CDR3 DNA: TGTGCCAGTAGTATTGTTTTCGGACAGGGGGTCCACAATGAGCAGTTCTTC; CDR3 protein: CASSIVFGQGVHNEQFF
clone size: -; J gene: TRBJ1-5; V gene: TRBV6-1; D gene: -; CDR3 DNA: TGTGCCAGCAGTGGCGGGACGGGCCTTTGGAATCAGCCCCAGCATTTT; CDR3 protein: CASSGGTGLWNQPQHF
clone size: -; J gene: TRBJ1-1; V gene: TRBV29-1; D gene: -; CDR3 DNA: TGCAGCGTTGAACAGGGGATGAACACTGAAGCTTTCTTT; CDR3 protein: CSVEQGMNTEAFF
clone size: -; J gene: TRBJ1-1; V gene: TRBV9; D gene: -; CDR3 DNA: TGTGCCAGCAGCGTCGTAGGGGGTGAAGCTTTCTTT; CDR3 protein: CASSVVGGEAFF
clone size: -; J gene: TRBJ2-7; V gene: TRBV2; D gene: -; CDR3 DNA: TGTGCCAGCAGTGTTTGGGGGGCCGACGAGCAGTACTTC; CDR3 protein: CASSVWGADEQYF
clone size: -; J gene: TRBJ2-7; V gene: TRBV28; D gene: TRBD2; CDR3 DNA: TGTGCCAGTCGAGGGACTAGCGGCTACGAGCAGTACTTC; CDR3 protein: CASRGTSGYEQYF
clone size: -; J gene: TRBJ2-7; V gene: TRBV30; D gene: TRBD1; CDR3 DNA: TGTGCCTGGAGTGCTTCGGTTTTACGGGACAGACCCTACGAGCAGTACTTC; CDR3 protein: CAWSASVLRDRPYEQYF
clone size: -; J gene: TRBJ2-7; V gene: TRBV6-5; D gene: TRBD1; CDR3 DNA: TGTGCCAGCGCCCCGACAGGGTTTTCCTACGAGCAGTACTTC; CDR3 protein: CASAPTGFSYEQYF
clone size: -; J gene: TRBJ2-7; V gene: TRBV7-9; D gene: -; CDR3 DNA: TGTGCCAGCAGCGACTACTACGAGCAGTACTTC; CDR3 protein: CASSDYYEQYF
clone size: once; J gene: TRBJ2-7; V gene: TRBV29-1; D gene: TRBD1; CDR3 DNA: TGCAGCGCTCAGACAGGGGAGGTGCAGTACTTC; CDR3 protein: CSAQTGEVQYF
clone size: -; J gene: TRBJ2-7; V gene: TRBV5-1; D gene: TRBD1; CDR3 DNA: TGCGCCAGCAGCACAGGGGACAGGGGCTCCTACGAGCAGTACTTC; CDR3 protein: CASSTGDRGSYEQYF
clone size: -; J gene: TRBJ2-7; V gene: TRBV6-6; D gene: -; CDR3 DNA: TGTGCCAGCGGCGGTCGGGCAAAGCAGTACTTC; CDR3 protein: CASGGRAKQYF
clone size: few; J gene: TRBJ1-3; V gene: TRBV5-1; D gene: -; CDR3 DNA: TGCGCCAGCAGCCTAGGGTCGACGGGAAACACCATATATTTT; CDR3 protein: CASSLGSTGNTIYF
clone size: -; J gene: TRBJ2-1; V gene: TRBV30; D gene: TRBD2; CDR3 DNA: TGTGCCTGGAGCCCCCGCGGGAGTATCAAGTTCTTC; CDR3 protein: CAWSPRGSIKFF
clone size: -; J gene: TRBJ1-2; V gene: TRBV7-9; D gene: TRBD1; CDR3 DNA: TGTGCCAGCAGGACTGATGCCGGGACAGGGACTTGGCTTAGCTACACCTTC; CDR3 protein: CASRTDAGTGTWLSYTF
clone size: -; J gene: TRBJ2-7; V gene: TRBV5-1; D gene: -; CDR3 DNA: TGCGCCAGCAGCTTGGAGGCGGGGACGTACGAGCAGTACTTC; CDR3 protein: CASSLEAGTYEQYF